A selection of T cell receptor beta chains follows, all from one sample in a study of T cells after posttransplantation cyclophosphamide. The method was immunoSEQ multiplex PCR; TCRdb's version includes in-frame clones alone and lacks a portion of them. Of roughly 30,000 clones listed, under 95% are singletons. The sequenced sample was naive CD4+ T cells sorted from PBMCs. Every receptor here comes from a woman aged 55-70 years in good health, CMV-negative, and a related stem cell transplant donor. Both conserved end residues are part of each CDR3. A D gene is named only where the DNA matches it firmly. Clone size is not always given. Where it is, it says once, few, many or a class for expanded clones.

TRBJ1-4 | . | TRBV5-1 | . | TGCGCCAGCAGCTTGGGGCAGGAGGCGACGAAACTGTTTTTT | CASSLGQEATKLFF
TRBJ2-5 | . | TRBV9 | . | TGTGCCAGCAGCGACCTAGCGCAAGAGACCCAGTACTTC | CASSDLAQETQYF
TRBJ1-1 | . | TRBV6-5 | . | TGTGCCAGCAGTTACGGTACGGGGGGCACTGAAGCTTTCTTT | CASSYGTGGTEAFF
TRBJ1-5 | TRBD1 | TRBV6-6 | few | TGTGCCAGCAGTCCCGGGACAGGAACCCAGCCCCAGCATTTT | CASSPGTGTQPQHF
TRBJ2-5 | TRBD2 | TRBV28 | once | TGTGCCAGCAGTTCGGAAGCTAGCGGAAAAGAGACCCAGTACTTC | CASSSEASGKETQYF
TRBJ2-2 | . | TRBV5-4 | . | TGTGCCAGCAGCTTGGCGGGTCTGAACACCGGGGAGCTGTTTTTT | CASSLAGLNTGELFF
TRBJ2-7 | TRBD2 | TRBV6-5 | . | TGTGCCAGCAGTTACTCGGGGCGGGGGGCCTACGAGCAGTACTTC | CASSYSGRGAYEQYF
TRBJ2-1 | . | TRBV30 | . | TGTGCCTGGAGGACAGAAGGGGATCCCGGCAATGAGCAGTTCTTC | CAWRTEGDPGNEQFF
TRBJ1-1 | . | TRBV4-3 | . | TGCGCCAGCAGCCAAGCGACTAGTAGAAACACTGAAGCTTTCTTT | CASSQATSRNTEAFF
TRBJ1-1 | . | TRBV18 | . | TGTGCCAGCTCATCAATGAAATCCGACAGGAACACTGAAGCTTTCTTT | CASSSMKSDRNTEAFF
TRBJ1-1 | . | TRBV9 | . | TGTGCCAGCAGCAGCCGACAGGCGCACACTGAAGCTTTCTTT | CASSSRQAHTEAFF
TRBJ1-6 | . | TRBV7-9 | . | TGTGCCAGCAGCGGGCACACCCGTAATTCACCCCTCCACTTT | CASSGHTRNSPLHF
TRBJ1-2 | . | TRBV10-3 | . | TGTGCCATCGTCGGTAGCCCCACTAACTACACCTTC | CAIVGSPTNYTF
TRBJ1-1 | . | TRBV30 | . | TGTGCCTGGATTGGGTTGGGAGGGCCAGGGACTGAAGCTTTCTTT | CAWIGLGGPGTEAFF
TRBJ1-3 | TRBD1 | TRBV28 | few | TGTGCCAGCAGAGGGGGCCCCGCAAACACCATATATTTT | CASRGGPANTIYF
TRBJ2-7 | TRBD2 | TRBV9 | . | TGTGCCAGCAGCGTAGCGGGACTAGCGGGTAACGAGCAGTACTTC | CASSVAGLAGNEQYF
TRBJ2-2 | . | TRBV7-3 | . | TGTGCCAGCAGCCTAACCGGGACTCAAAACACCGGGGAGCTGTTTTTT | CASSLTGTQNTGELFF
TRBJ2-2 | . | TRBV9 | . | TGTGCCAGCAGCAGGAGAGGACTCGAGGAGACCGGGGAGCTGTTTTTT | CASSRRGLEETGELFF
TRBJ1-1 | . | TRBV6-5 | . | TGTGCCAGCAGCGACCAGGGAGGCACTGAAGCTTTCTTT | CASSDQGGTEAFF
TRBJ2-3 | TRBD2 | TRBV6-1 | . | TGTGCCAGCAGTGCCCGACTAGCGGGAGCCATGGGCCGAGATTCGCAGTATTTT | CASSARLAGAMGRDSQYF
TRBJ2-3 | . | TRBV5-1 | . | TGCGCCAGCAGCTTGGCCGCCAGGGCCACAGATACGCAGTATTTT | CASSLAARATDTQYF
TRBJ1-1 | . | TRBV7-3 | . | TGTGCCAGCAGCTTAATTGGCATACCGGGTGAAGCTTTCTTT | CASSLIGIPGEAFF
TRBJ1-2 | . | TRBV25-1 | . | TGTGCCAGCAGCCCTTTAACAGCACACACCTATGGCTACACCTTC | CASSPLTAHTYGYTF
TRBJ1-2 | TRBD1 | TRBV5-4 | . | TGTGCCAGCAGCTGGGCAGGGGGCCAGTATGGCTACACCTTC | CASSWAGGQYGYTF
TRBJ2-1 | TRBD2 | TRBV27 | . | TGTGCCAGCAGTTTTCCGGGAGGCCACAATGAGCAGTTCTTC | CASSFPGGHNEQFF
TRBJ2-5 | . | TRBV5-4 | . | TGTGCCAGCAGCTTTTCTCTCCAAGAGACCCAGTACTTC | CASSFSLQETQYF
TRBJ1-4 | TRBD1 | TRBV18 | . | TGTGCCAGCTCAGGGACAGGGTCGTCTAATGAAAAACTGTTTTTT | CASSGTGSSNEKLFF
TRBJ1-2 | . | TRBV7-9 | . | TGTGCCAGCAGCAAAGATTCGGGTATGGGTGGCTACACCTTC | CASSKDSGMGGYTF
TRBJ2-3 | TRBD2 | TRBV19 | . | TGTGCCAGTAGCTCACTAGCGGGGGGACCTCCCACGCAGTATTTT | CASSSLAGGPPTQYF
TRBJ1-2 | TRBD1 | TRBV6-6 | . | TGTGCCAGCAGCTCCGCCGGGACAGGGGACGCTGGCTACACCTTC | CASSSAGTGDAGYTF
TRBJ2-7 | TRBD1 | TRBV7-3 | . | TGTGCCAGCAGTTACACTGACAGGGCCGAGCAGTACTTC | CASSYTDRAEQYF
TRBJ2-3 | . | TRBV28 | few | TGTGCCAGCAGACTCAATAGCGTTACCGCTAGCACAGATACGCAGTATTTT | CASRLNSVTASTDTQYF
TRBJ1-2 | TRBD1 | TRBV7-2 | . | TGTGCCAGCAGCTTAGGACAGGGTAACGACTATGGCTACACCTTC | CASSLGQGNDYGYTF
TRBJ2-5 | . | TRBV4-3 | . | TGCGCCAGCAGCCAAGAGACAGGTGGGCAGACCCAGTACTTC | CASSQETGGQTQYF
TRBJ2-7 | . | TRBV14 | . | TGTGCCAGCAGCCGAGGGACCGGGACAACCTACGAGCAGTACTTC | CASSRGTGTTYEQYF
TRBJ1-1 | . | TRBV9 | . | TGTGCCAGCAGCGCGGAACCCAGGGTGAACACTGAAGCTTTCTTT | CASSAEPRVNTEAFF
TRBJ2-3 | . | TRBV2 | . | TGTGCCAGCAGTGAAGGGACGGGGATCACAGATACGCAGTATTTT | CASSEGTGITDTQYF
TRBJ2-5 | TRBD2 | TRBV9 | . | TGTGCCAGCAGCGTAGGAGGAGGGAGGGGAGAGACCCAGTACTTC | CASSVGGGRGETQYF
TRBJ1-2 | TRBD1 | TRBV19 | . | TGTGCCAGTAGTATAGATCGGACAGGGGGCCCCTCTGGCTACACCTTC | CASSIDRTGGPSGYTF
TRBJ1-1 | TRBD1 | TRBV12-5 | . | TGTGCTAGTGGCGGGACCCGGGACAGGGAGCTCATGAACACTGAAGCTTTCTTT | CASGGTRDRELMNTEAFF
TRBJ1-6 | . | TRBV7-9 | . | TGTGCCAGCAGCCCAGTTGGCACAAATAATTCACCCCTCCACTTT | CASSPVGTNNSPLHF